The 15 T cell receptor beta chains below were found in one sample sequenced in a study of cytomegalovirus exposure and HLA in healthy donors. The repertoire was sequenced with immunoSEQ multiplex PCR; TCRdb's copy has only in-frame clones and lacks some. The table includes about 150,000 clones, 86% detected once. Input material: PBMCs. These receptors were collected from a man aged 18-30 years in good health and CMV-seropositive.

CDR3 sequence: CASSQGTGDNEKLFF. CDR3 coding DNA: TGCGCCAGCAGCCAAGGGACAGGTGATAATGAAAAACTGTTTTTT. The chain uses TRBV4-3 and TRBJ1-4; TRBD1 agrees at 7 bases. CDR1 is LGHNA and CDR2 is YSLEER in the germline V gene. Unmatched junction bases numbered 3, after V lost 1 base and J lost 4 bases. The CDR3 totals 15 residues.

The rearrangement links TRBV6-1 to TRBJ2-7; D is perhaps TRBD2 (5 bases). Germline CDR1 reads MNHNS; CDR2 reads SASEGT. CDR3 size: 11 residues. In nucleotides, the CDR3 is TGTGCCAGCCGGGGAATTCAGGAGACCGCCGTC. This translates into CASRGIQETAV.

This clone was seen only a few times. The gene calls are TRBV6-5 and TRBJ1-6, with 7 bases fitting TRBD1. V was clipped by 0 bases and J by 9 bases; unmatched bases: 5. CDR1 and CDR2 (germline): MNHEY, SVGAGI. The CDR3 consists of 15 residues. CDR3 sequence (DNA): TGTGCCAGCAGTTACTCTACAGGGGACAGTTCACCCCTCCACTTT. It encodes CASSYSTGDSSPLHF.

This rearrangement joins TRBV7-2 to TRBJ2-7, with 9 nucleotides matching TRBD1. J was trimmed by 1 base and V by 3 bases; bases with no gene match: 4. The CDR3 spans 15 residues. Germline CDR1 reads SGHTA; CDR2 reads FQGNSA. The CDR3: CASSFEGTGSYEQYF. Here the CDR3 DNA reads TGTGCCAGCAGCTTCGAGGGGACAGGGTCCTACGAGCAGTACTTC.

The chain employs TRBV7-3 and TRBJ1-5; 10 bases line up with TRBD1. Losses at the gene ends were 5 bases for V and 6 bases for J; bases not matched to a gene: 4. CDR1 is SGHTA, CDR2 FQGTGA, per germline. This CDR3 contains 14 residues. CDR3 in DNA: TGTGCCAGCAGCCGGGACAGGGGAACTCAGCCCCAGCATTTT. As protein: CASSRDRGTQPQHF.

The chain carries TRBV30 and TRBJ2-7, with 9 bases lining up with TRBD1. The V gene's germline CDR1 is GTSNPN and CDR2 SVGIG (reference sequence). The CDR3 extends over 12 amino acids. With V trimmed by 5 bases and J by 6 bases, 5 bases remained unmatched. DNA of the CDR3: TGTGCCTGGGGGACAGGGCTGAGCGAGCAGTACTTC. This encodes CAWGTGLSEQYF.

V gene TRBV2 combines with J gene TRBJ1-1; TRBD1 aligns across 8 bases. CDR1 is SNHLY, CDR2 FYNNEI, per germline. The CDR3 has 18 residues. Unmatched junction bases numbered 18, after V lost 6 bases and J lost 3 bases. The DNA for the CDR3 is TGTGCCAGCAGCGAGCCTTTTGGACAGGGTAGGACGGACACTGAAGCTTTCTTT. It encodes CASSEPFGQGRTDTEAFF.

This sequence joins TRBV5-8 and TRBJ2-7, with 9 bases lining up with TRBD1. Germline CDR1 and CDR2: SGHTS and YDEGEE. The V gene end was trimmed by 7 bases and the J gene end by 5 bases; junction bases not matched to a gene: 7. The CDR3 length is 13 residues. The CDR3 DNA follows: TGTGCCAGCGGCCTGGGACAGGGTGACGAGCAGTACTTC. It specifies CASGLGQGDEQYF.

The chain recombines TRBV5-1 with TRBJ1-2; the match to TRBD1 covers 10 bases. J was trimmed by 8 bases and V by 4 bases; bases with no gene match: 11. CDR3 length: 15 amino acids. CDR1 and CDR2 (germline): SGHRS, YFSETQ. CDR3 amino acids: CASSQIDRGRGGYTF. The CDR3 DNA reads as TGCGCCAGCAGCCAAATAGACAGGGGGCGAGGAGGCTACACCTTC.

The chain couples TRBV19 to TRBJ2-7; 11 nucleotides agree with TRBD2. The CDR3 covers 15 residues. The V gene's germline CDR1 is LNHDA and CDR2 SQIVND (reference sequence). The V gene end was trimmed by 7 bases and the J gene end by 4 bases; junction bases not matched to a gene: 9. The CDR3 DNA reads as TGTGCCAGTAAATGGGGCGGGACTAGCGGTTACGAGCAGTACTTC. Translation: CASKWGGTSGYEQYF.

The chain is built from TRBV27 and TRBJ2-7, with D hard to call. The CDR3 runs 11 residues. Germline-derived CDR1 and CDR2 are MNHEY and SMNVEV (reference sequence). V lost 6 bases, J lost 4 bases, and 7 bases lay in between. CDR3 sequence (DNA): TGTGCCAGCAGCAACATGTACGAGCAGTACTTC. It is translated as CASSNMYEQYF.

The V call is TRBV30, the J call TRBJ2-3; D may be TRBD1 (6 bases). From germline, CDR1 is GTSNPN and CDR2 SVGIG (reference sequence). Trimming took 0 bases from V and 6 from J, leaving 13 bases between them. This CDR3 is 14 amino acids long. CDR3 coding DNA: TGTGCCTGGAGTGTAAGGGGGAGTCCTGATACGCAGTATTTT. It codes for CAWSVRGSPDTQYF.

This clone has only a few counts. The rearrangement joins TRBV4-1 to TRBJ1-2; TRBD1 aligns across 7 bases. The CDR3 spans 17 residues. V trimming: 0 bases; J trimming: 5 bases; junction bases outside the gene matches: 12. Germline assignment: CDR1 MGHRA and CDR2 YSYEKL. CDR3 nucleotides: TGCGCCAGCAGCCAAGATCTTGGTGGAGGGACAGTGTATGGCTACACCTTC. Amino acids: CASSQDLGGGTVYGYTF.

The chain links TRBV11-2 to TRBJ1-2; a possible D gene is TRBD1 (6 bases). From germline, CDR1 is SGHAT and CDR2 FQNNGV. V lost 5 bases to trimming and J lost 7 bases, with 14 bases between them. There are 13 residues in the CDR3. The CDR3 loop reads CASSRDNLGGYTF. CDR3 bases: TGTGCCAGCAGCCGGGACAACCTGGGTGGCTACACCTTC. Looking up the rest from reference TRBV11-2 and TRBJ1-2 gives the full variable domain: EAGVAQSPRYKIIEKRQSVAFWCNPISGHATLYWYQQILGQGPKLLIQFQNNGVVDDSQLPKDRFSAERLKGVDSTLKIQPAKLEDSAVYLCASSRDNLGGYTFGSGTRLTVV.

The V gene is TRBV6-4, the J gene TRBJ2-3; a weak D match, TRBD2 (6 bases). Trimming took off 0 bases at V and 2 bases at J, with 9 bases between the two ends. Germline loops: CDR1 MRHNA, CDR2 SNTAGT. This CDR3 comprises 15 residues. The CDR3 loop is CASSDSGGNTDTQYF. Written as DNA, the CDR3 is TGTGCCAGCAGTGACTCCGGGGGTAACACAGATACGCAGTATTTT.